The T cell receptor (beta chain) under discussion was sequenced for a study of OX40 agonist ivuxolimab in advanced cancers. For the study at large: Those treated in dose escalation had hepatocellular carcinoma, melanoma, renal cell cancer or head and neck cancer.

Blood draws occurred at baseline, cycle 4 day 1, and cycle 7 day 1. Study-wide results and limits: Mean expanded clone counts were higher in CD8+ than CD4+ T cells.

The table came from immunoSEQ multiplex PCR; TCRdb's copy has only in-frame clones and leaves some out. The sample yields roughly 80,000 clones, under 90% seen once. This clone was counted a single time. The antigen is not known. This material consisted of CD4+ or CD8+ T cells sorted from blood, taken in a trial of the OX40 agonist ivuxolimab. This clonotype originated in an adult with an advanced solid tumor such as melanoma, head and neck, liver or kidney cancer.

Here the CDR3 DNA reads TGTGCCAGCAGACTTACCGAGGGTGGCTACACCTTC. Translating gives CASRLTEGGYTF. The V and J genes are TRBV6-5 and TRBJ1-2; D is unclear. The V end was cut by 6 bases, the J end by 7 bases, with 12 bases between. The CDR3 runs 12 residues. The V gene's germline CDR1 is MNHEY and CDR2 SVGAGI.